These 20 T cell receptor beta chains originate from one sample sequenced in a study of T cells in women clearing cervical HPV infection. Some clones are missing from TCRdb's copy, which holds only in-frame ones; the method was immunoSEQ multiplex PCR. In total, the table holds about 48,000 clones. Material: blood buffy coat. These receptors were obtained from a woman aged 18 to 75 with a cervical HPV16 infection that either progressed to CIN3+ or cleared (not recorded which).

As regards this clone: Read sequence stops 3 residues before the CDR3 end, and the germline J gene provides the missing end. The chain joins TRBV30 to TRBJ1-6; 8 bases align to TRBD1. V lost 2 bases, J lost 7 bases, and 7 bases stayed unmatched. CDR3 length: 15 amino acids. The germline gives CDR1 GTSNPN, CDR2 SVGIG (reference sequence). The part of the CDR3 DNA that was read is TGTGCCTGGAGTACAAAGCGGACAGGGAATTCACCC. This encodes CAWSTKRTGNSP. The full CDR3 protein reads CAWSTKRTGNSPLHF.

As regards this clone: Read coverage stops 3 residues before the CDR3 terminus; the germline J gene supplies the remainder. This chain connects TRBV6-2 or TRBV6-3 to TRBJ2-3, with TRBD2 as a possible D gene (6 bases). This CDR3 is built from 17 residues. The germline V gene has CDR1 MNHEY and CDR2 SVGEGT. Trimming removed 0 bases at V and 2 bases at J, with 15 bases between. The CDR3 protein is CASSYSSGTGTTDTQYF. The CDR3 DNA, read in part, is TGTGCCAGCAGTTACTCTTCCGGGACTGGGACCACAGATACG.

Note on this clone: The read halts 3 residues ahead of the CDR3 end, with the missing end drawn from the germline J gene. The chain employs TRBV13 and TRBJ2-2; no clear D. In germline, CDR1 is PRHDT, CDR2 FYEKMQ (reference sequence). CDR3 length: 16 residues. V lost 2 bases and J lost 2, with 12 bases in between. CDR3 protein: CASSLFDTTNTGELFF. The DNA read from the CDR3 is TGTGCCAGCAGCTTATTTGACACCACTAACACCGGGGAG.

In regard to this clone: The observed sequence ends 3 residues before the CDR3 terminus, with the missing tail filled in from the germline J gene. This rearrangement joins TRBV6-1 to TRBJ2-7; tentative D call: TRBD1 (6 bases). The CDR3 is 16 residues long. Germline assignment: CDR1 MNHNS and CDR2 SASEGT. Trimming left V 2 bases short and J 5 bases short, with 19 bases between. CDR3 residues: CASSESRGRGPDEQYF. The DNA read from the CDR3 is TGTGCCAGCAGTGAAAGTAGGGGCAGGGGACCTGACGAG.

With regard to this clone: The read is 3 residues too short to cover the CDR3 end, so that end is filled in from the germline J gene. The V call is TRBV19, the J call TRBJ1-5; a weak D match, TRBD1 (5 bases). There are 13 residues in the CDR3. Trimming took off 7 bases at V and 5 bases at J, with 12 bases between the two ends. From germline, CDR1 is LNHDA and CDR2 SQIVND (reference sequence). CDR3 in amino acids: CASTRGGDQPQHF. CDR3 DNA (partial): TGTGCCAGTACCCGCGGGGGAGATCAGCCC.

Notes on this clone: The sequence runs out 3 residues before the end of the CDR3; the remainder is reconstructed from the germline J gene. The rearrangement links TRBV5-4 to TRBJ1-2; 10 bases map to TRBD1. V was pared by 6 bases and J by 5 bases, with 7 bases of the junction left unmatched. Germline CDR1 reads SGHNT; CDR2 reads YYREEE (reference sequence). The CDR3 length is 14 residues. This CDR3 is CASTDGTGVYGYTF. The sequenced part of the CDR3 DNA is TGTGCCAGCACCGACGGGACAGGGGTATATGGC.

For this clone: The sequenced fragment ends 3 residues before the CDR3 boundary, so the rest is inferred from the germline J gene. This chain connects TRBV7-7 to TRBJ2-5; 10 bases agree with TRBD1. From germline, CDR1 is SSHAT and CDR2 FNYEAQ (reference sequence). The CDR3 spans 18 residues. V lost 1 base to trimming and J lost 5 bases; unmatched junction nucleotides: 13. The covered CDR3 bases are TGTGCCAGCAGCTTAGAAGCGACAGGGGGCGCGTTTTGGGAGACC. Its protein product is CASSLEATGGAFWET. The entire CDR3 sequence reads CASSLEATGGAFWETQYF.

In the case of this clone: The missing CDR3 end, 3 residues past where the read stops, is filled in from the germline J gene. J is TRBJ2-3 and V is TRBV7-2; TRBD2 is a possible D gene (6 bases). CDR1 and CDR2 from the germline V gene are SGHTA and FQGNSA. CDR3 length: 15 amino acids. Trimming took off 3 bases at V and 4 bases at J, with 14 bases between the two ends. The CDR3 protein is CASSFSRGTADTQYF. The CDR3 bases that were read are TGTGCCAGCAGCTTCTCGCGCGGGACTGCAGATACG.

With regard to this clone: The DNA ends 3 residues before the CDR3 does, and the rest of the CDR3 is filled in from the germline J gene. V usage is TRBV10-3 and J usage is TRBJ1-2; no firm D call. The CDR3 spans 13 residues. Trimming stripped 8 bases from V and 0 bases from J, with 10 bases between. Germline lookup yields CDR1 ENHRY and CDR2 SYGVKD. The CDR3 bases that were read are TGTGCCATCGCCGCAGCGGCTAACTATGGC. Residues: CAIAAAANYG. The entire CDR3 protein reads CAIAAAANYGYTF.

About this clone itself: The sequence runs out 3 residues before the end of the CDR3; the remainder is reconstructed from the germline J gene. The V and J genes are TRBV20-1 and TRBJ2-1; D might be TRBD1 (6 bases). Germline CDR1 reads DFQATT; CDR2 reads SNEGSKA (reference sequence). The germline V and J ends were trimmed by 5 bases and 0 bases, with 17 bases remaining between them. The CDR3 totals 16 residues. The sequenced part of the CDR3 DNA is TGCAGTGCTGACAACTTAGGGGGAAGCTCCTACAATGAG. As protein: CSADNLGGSSYNE. The entire CDR3 reads CSADNLGGSSYNEQFF.

A remark on this clone: The read comes to an end 3 residues before the CDR3 does, leaving the germline J gene to fill in the end. The chain combines TRBV2 with TRBJ2-7; tentative D call: TRBD1 (5 bases). The CDR3 is 15 residues long. The germline V gene encodes CDR1 SNHLY and CDR2 FYNNEI. V was clipped by 2 bases and J by 2 bases, with 13 bases between them. The sequenced CDR3 bases are TGTGCCAGCAGTGAACAGGGTTATCCCACCTACGAG. Translation gives CASSEQGYPTYE. The whole CDR3 protein reads CASSEQGYPTYEQYF.

Concerning this clone: The read comes to an end 3 residues before the CDR3 does, leaving the germline J gene to fill in the end. V and J are TRBV19 and TRBJ2-3; TRBD1 matches 9 bases. The CDR3 is 15 amino acids. V shed 6 bases, J shed 4 bases, and the junction held 8 bases outside the gene matches. CDR1 LNHDA and CDR2 SQIVND come from the germline V gene (reference sequence). The part of the CDR3 DNA that was read is TGTGCCAGTAGCGAGGGACAGGGATATCCAGATACG. It translates to CASSEGQGYPDT. The whole CDR3 protein is CASSEGQGYPDTQYF.

Comment on this clone: Coverage ceases 3 residues before the CDR3 finishes, and the germline J gene fills in the end. V and J are TRBV5-1 and TRBJ1-4, with TRBD1 identical over 10 bases. CDR1 is SGHRS, CDR2 YFSETQ, per germline. The ends lost 5 bases at V and 8 bases at J; junction bases unmatched: 6. This CDR3 comprises 14 residues. The sequenced part of the CDR3 DNA is TGCGCCAGCAGTTGGGGGACAGGGGTCGAAAAA. Its translation: CASSWGTGVEK. The full CDR3 sequence reads CASSWGTGVEKLFF. The full variable domain, its missing parts supplied by reference TRBV5-1 and TRBJ1-4, is KAGVTQTPRYLIKTRGQQVTLSCSPISGHRSVSWYQQTPGQGLQFLFEYFSETQRNKGNFPGRFSGRQFSNSRSEMNVSTLELGDSALYLCASSWGTGVEKLFFGSGTQLSVL.

The chain's CDR3 is CASSLVRGRETQYF. The DNA read from the CDR3 is TGTGCCAGCAGCTTAGTTCGGGGGAGGGAGACC. This chain connects TRBV7-6 to TRBJ2-5; TRBD2 is a possible D gene (6 bases). The CDR3 goes on 3 residues after the read ends, and that part is filled in from the germline J gene. The CDR3 runs 14 residues. V shed 1 base and J shed 5 bases, with 11 bases lying between them. Germline V gene data show CDR1 as SGHVS and CDR2 as FNYEAQ.

Points on this clone: The CDR3 end falls 3 residues outside the read, so it is completed with the germline J gene. The chain links TRBV19 to TRBJ1-2; TRBD1 matches 7 bases. Per germline, CDR1 LNHDA and CDR2 SQIVND (reference sequence). The CDR3 sequence is 14 residues long. The V and J ends lost 7 bases and 5 bases, in that order; junction bases with no gene match: 10. This CDR3 reads CASTTSGQLYGYTF. The CDR3 bases that were read are TGTGCCAGTACAACCTCGGGACAGCTTTATGGC.

About this clone itself: One end of the junction fails to match germline, which may point to a read error. The CDR3 extends 3 residues past the end of the read, so its final part is completed from the germline J gene. The chain recombines TRBV20-1 with TRBJ1-5; tentative D call: TRBD1 (5 bases). The CDR3 has 19 residues. CDR1 DFQATT and CDR2 SNEGSKA come from the germline V gene (reference sequence). The CDR3 loop is CSAPPPGLRTHHGKQPQHF. Incomplete CDR3 DNA: TGCAGTGCCCCCCCTCCGGGACTACGAACCCACCACGGCAAGCAGCCC.

Concerning this clone itself: The CDR3 end is not reached by the read, which stops 3 residues before it; the germline J gene fills it in. The J gene is TRBJ2-1, the V gene TRBV13; 9 bases fit TRBD2. V lost 1 base to trimming and J lost 7 bases; unmatched junction nucleotides: 2. Germline V gene lookup returns CDR1 PRHDT and CDR2 FYEKMQ (reference sequence). This CDR3 contains 14 residues. CDR3 protein: CASSLVLAGNEQFF. The CDR3 DNA, read in part, is TGTGCCAGCAGCTTAGTGCTAGCGGGGAATGAG.

On this clone: The sequenced fragment ends 3 residues before the CDR3 boundary, so the rest is inferred from the germline J gene. The chain couples TRBV4-1 to TRBJ2-7; D remains unclear. The germline V gene has CDR1 MGHRA and CDR2 YSYEKL. The CDR3 has 15 amino acids. Trimming shortened V by 2 bases and J by 3 bases, and 14 bases separated the two germline ends. The CDR3 region is CASSQSEASIYEQYF. The CDR3 bases that were read are TGCGCCAGCAGCCAAAGTGAAGCCTCAATCTACGAG.

With regard to this clone: The read is 3 residues too short to cover the CDR3 end, so that end is filled in from the germline J gene. The chain joins TRBV5-4 to TRBJ2-7, with TRBD1 identical over 9 bases. The germline V gene encodes CDR1 SGHNT and CDR2 YYREEE (reference sequence). The V gene end was trimmed by 4 bases and the J gene end by 0 bases; junction bases not matched to a gene: 5. The CDR3 is 15 amino acids. This chain's CDR3 is CASSRKDRGSYEQYF. The CDR3 bases that were read are TGTGCCAGCAGCAGAAAGGACAGGGGCTCCTACGAG.

With respect to this clone: The read halts 3 residues ahead of the CDR3 end, with the missing end drawn from the germline J gene. The V and J genes are TRBV7-9 and TRBJ2-1; tentative D call: TRBD1 (5 bases). Germline CDR1 reads SEHNR; CDR2 reads FQNEAQ (reference sequence). V was trimmed by 0 bases and J by 5 bases, leaving 8 bases between them. The CDR3 spans 14 residues. The CDR3 region is CASSLADNHNEQFF. CDR3 bases read: TGTGCCAGCAGCTTAGCGGACAACCACAATGAG. Drawing the rest from reference TRBV7-9 and TRBJ2-1, the complete variable domain is DTGVSQNPRHKITKRGQNVTFRCDPISEHNRLYWYRQTLGQGPEFLTYFQNEAQLEKSRLLSDRFSAERPKGSFSTLEIQRTEQGDSAMYLCASSLADNHNEQFFGPGTRLTVL.